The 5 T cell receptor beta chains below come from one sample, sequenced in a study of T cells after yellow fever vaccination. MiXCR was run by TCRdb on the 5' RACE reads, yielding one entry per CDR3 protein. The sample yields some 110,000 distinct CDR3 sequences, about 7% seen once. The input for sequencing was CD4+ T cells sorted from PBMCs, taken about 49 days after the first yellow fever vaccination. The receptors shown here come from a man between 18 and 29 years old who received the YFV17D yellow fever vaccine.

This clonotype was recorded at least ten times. CDR3 nucleotide sequence: TGCGCCAGCAGCCAAGGTAACGGACAGGGGAGGTGGAATGAGCAGTTCTTC. Its translation: CASSQGNGQGRWNEQFF. The chain joins TRBV4-1 to TRBJ2-1; 9 bases match TRBD1. J lost 7 bases, V lost 1 base, and 11 bases had no gene match. The germline V gene encodes CDR1 MGHRA and CDR2 YSYEKL. The CDR3 totals 17 residues.

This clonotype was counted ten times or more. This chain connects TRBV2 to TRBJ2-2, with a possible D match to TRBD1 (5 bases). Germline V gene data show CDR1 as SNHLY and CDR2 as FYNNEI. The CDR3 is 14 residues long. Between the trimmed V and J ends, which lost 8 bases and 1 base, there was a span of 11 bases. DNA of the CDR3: TGTGCCAGCTGGCGGACAAGGAACACCGGGGAGCTGTTTTTT. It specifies CASWRTRNTGELFF.

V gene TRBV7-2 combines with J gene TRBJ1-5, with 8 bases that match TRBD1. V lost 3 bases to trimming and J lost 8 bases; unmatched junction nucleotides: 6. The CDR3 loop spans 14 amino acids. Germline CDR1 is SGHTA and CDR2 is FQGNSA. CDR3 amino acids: CASSFSMTGEPQHF. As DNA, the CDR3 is TGTGCCAGCAGCTTTAGTATGACAGGGGAGCCCCAGCATTTT.

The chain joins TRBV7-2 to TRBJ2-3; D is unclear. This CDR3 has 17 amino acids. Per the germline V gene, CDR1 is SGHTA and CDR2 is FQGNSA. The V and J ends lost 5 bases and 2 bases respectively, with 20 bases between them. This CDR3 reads CASSLQLLGGLTDTQYF. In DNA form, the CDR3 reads TGTGCCAGCAGCCTGCAGCTTTTGGGCGGTCTCACAGATACGCAGTATTTT.

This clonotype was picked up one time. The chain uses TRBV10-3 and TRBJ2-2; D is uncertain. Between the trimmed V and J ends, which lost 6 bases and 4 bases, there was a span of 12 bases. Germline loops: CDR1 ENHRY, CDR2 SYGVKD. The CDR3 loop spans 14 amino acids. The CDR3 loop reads CAIRGRWSTGELFF. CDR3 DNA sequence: TGTGCCATCAGAGGAAGATGGAGCACCGGGGAGCTGTTTTTT.